The rows below give T cell receptor beta chains drawn from one sample of a study of blood T cell repertoires in COVID-19. The table came from immunoSEQ multiplex PCR; TCRdb's copy has only in-frame clones and leaves some out. This table holds roughly 240,000 clones, approximately 90% found once. Specimen: PBMCs or T cells enriched from blood (not recorded which). The receptors shown here come from a middle-aged man who had been exposed to COVID-19. The CDR3 runs from the conserved cysteine through the conserved F or W. A D gene is named only where the DNA matches it firmly. A clone size is listed for some rows: how often the clone was seen (once, few, many), or a class if it is expanded.

TRBV6-5,once,TRBJ1-4,TRBD1,TGTGCCAGCAGTTACAGGGGGCCGGCTAATGAAAAACTGTTTTTT,CASSYRGPANEKLFF
TRBV5-5,-,TRBJ1-3,TRBD1,TGTGCCAGCAGACACACAGGGGTAGGAAACACCATATATTTT,CASRHTGVGNTIYF
TRBV18,-,TRBJ1-1,-,TGTGCCAGCTCACCCGAGATGAACACTGAAGCTTTCTTT,CASSPEMNTEAFF
TRBV2,-,TRBJ1-4,-,TGTGCCAGCAGTGGGACAAGGGTTTGGGAAAAACTGTTTTTT,CASSGTRVWEKLFF
TRBV15,-,TRBJ2-3,-,TGTGCCACCAGCAGAGGATCGGCAGATACGCAGTATTTT,CATSRGSADTQYF
TRBV7-6,-,TRBJ2-1,TRBD1,TGTGCCAGCAGCTCCTTAGTACCGGCGACAGGGTACAATGAGCAGTTCTTC,CASSSLVPATGYNEQFF
TRBV6-1,-,TRBJ1-3,TRBD1,TGTGCCAGCAGTGAATACCGGACAGGGCTTCTCGGCACCATATATTTT,CASSEYRTGLLGTIYF
TRBV23-1,-,TRBJ2-3,-,TGCGCCAGCAGTCAATCCTACGGGTCCAGCACAGATACGCAGTATTTT,CASSQSYGSSTDTQYF
TRBV7-9,-,TRBJ1-2,-,TGTGCCAGCAGCCGCCCGGCAGGAAACTATGGCTACACCTTC,CASSRPAGNYGYTF
TRBV10-2,-,TRBJ2-3,TRBD2,TGCGCCAGCAGTGAATCGGCCAGCGGGAGAACAGATACGCAGTATTTT,CASSESASGRTDTQYF
TRBV27,-,TRBJ1-1,-,TGTGCCAGCAGTTTACTGGGGGGACGGACTGAAGCTTTCTTT,CASSLLGGRTEAFF
TRBV5-1,-,TRBJ2-5,-,TGCGCCAGCAGCTTAGGACAACGTAAGGAGACCCAGTACTTC,CASSLGQRKETQYF
TRBV7-2,few,TRBJ2-7,TRBD1,TGTGCCAGCAGCTCGCGGACAGGAACCTCCTACGAGCAGTACTTC,CASSSRTGTSYEQYF
TRBV9,-,TRBJ2-3,-,TGTGCCAGCAGCGTAGGCGGAGCGGATAGCACAGATACGCAGTATTTT,CASSVGGADSTDTQYF
TRBV2,-,TRBJ2-1,TRBD2,TGTGCCATCGCCGGGACTAGCATCACCTACAATGAGCAGTTCTTC,CAIAGTSITYNEQFF
TRBV9,-,TRBJ2-1,-,TGTGCCAGCAGCGTAGAGAGGGTAGGGGACTGGAACAATGAGCAGTTCTTC,CASSVERVGDWNNEQFF
TRBV19,-,TRBJ1-2,-,TGTGCCAGTAGTATGAGGAGGTATGGCTACACCTTC,CASSMRRYGYTF